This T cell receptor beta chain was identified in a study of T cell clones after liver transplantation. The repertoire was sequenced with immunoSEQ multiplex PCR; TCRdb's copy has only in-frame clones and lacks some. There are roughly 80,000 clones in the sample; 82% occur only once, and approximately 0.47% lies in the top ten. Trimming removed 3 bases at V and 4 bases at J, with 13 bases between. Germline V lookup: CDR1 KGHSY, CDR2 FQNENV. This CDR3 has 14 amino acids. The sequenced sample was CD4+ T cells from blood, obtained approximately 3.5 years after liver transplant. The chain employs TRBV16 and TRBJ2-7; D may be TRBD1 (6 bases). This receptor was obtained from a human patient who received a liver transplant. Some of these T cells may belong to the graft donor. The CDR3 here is CASSQGARDYEQYF. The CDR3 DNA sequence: TGTGCCAGCAGCCAGGGGGCGAGAGATTACGAGCAGTACTTC.